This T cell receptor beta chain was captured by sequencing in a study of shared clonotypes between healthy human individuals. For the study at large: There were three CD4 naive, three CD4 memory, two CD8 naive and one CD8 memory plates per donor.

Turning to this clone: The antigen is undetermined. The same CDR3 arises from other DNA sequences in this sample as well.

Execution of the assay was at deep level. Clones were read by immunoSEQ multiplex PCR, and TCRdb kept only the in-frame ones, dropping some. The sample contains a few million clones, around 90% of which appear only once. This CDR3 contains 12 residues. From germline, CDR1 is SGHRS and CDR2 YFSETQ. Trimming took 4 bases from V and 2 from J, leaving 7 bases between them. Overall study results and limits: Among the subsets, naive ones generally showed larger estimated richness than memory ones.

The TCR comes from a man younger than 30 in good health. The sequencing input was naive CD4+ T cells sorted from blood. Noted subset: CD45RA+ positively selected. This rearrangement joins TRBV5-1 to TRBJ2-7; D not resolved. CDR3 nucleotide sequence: TGCGCCAGCAGCCTAATCCCCTACGAGCAGTACTTC. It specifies CASSLIPYEQYF. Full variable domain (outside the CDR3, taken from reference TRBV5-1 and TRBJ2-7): KAGVTQTPRYLIKTRGQQVTLSCSPISGHRSVSWYQQTPGQGLQFLFEYFSETQRNKGNFPGRFSGRQFSNSRSEMNVSTLELGDSALYLCASSLIPYEQYFGPGTRLTVT.